This entry describes one TCR beta chain. Its antigen is unidentified. Looked up from germline, CDR1 is MDHEN and CDR2 is SYDVKM. V lost 2 bases, J lost 1 base, and 7 bases lay in between. This CDR3 has 14 residues. These data come from a study of T cell responses to AZD1222 COVID-19 vaccine. Study-wide results and limits: Females outnumbered males among donors, who were mostly white British; clonal diversity was possibly underestimated. Vaccination with two AZD1222 doses was followed by a rise in Spike-specific TCR breadth and depth.

TCRdb's table, derived via immunoSEQ multiplex PCR, lists solely in-frame clones and lacks some. In the table there are roughly 150,000 clones, over 80% of which are singletons. The sequence came from an adult in good health. The rearrangement links TRBV28 to TRBJ2-3; D is unclear. The sequenced sample was peripheral blood, obtained on day 0 of AZD1222 vaccination. In DNA, the CDR3 is TGTGCCAGCAGTTTAGGGGTCCGCACAGATACGCAGTATTTT. Its translation is CASSLGVRTDTQYF.